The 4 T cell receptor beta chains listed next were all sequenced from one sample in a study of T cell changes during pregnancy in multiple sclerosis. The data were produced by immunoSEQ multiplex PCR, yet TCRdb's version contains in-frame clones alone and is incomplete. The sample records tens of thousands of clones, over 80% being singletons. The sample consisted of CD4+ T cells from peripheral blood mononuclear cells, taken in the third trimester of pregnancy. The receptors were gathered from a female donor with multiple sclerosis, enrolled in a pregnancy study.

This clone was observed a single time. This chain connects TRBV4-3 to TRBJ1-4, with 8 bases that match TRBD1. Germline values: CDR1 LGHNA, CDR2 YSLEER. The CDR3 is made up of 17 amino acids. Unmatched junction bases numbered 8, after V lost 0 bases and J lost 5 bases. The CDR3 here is CASSQEGTGQGNEKLFF. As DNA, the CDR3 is TGCGCCAGCAGCCAAGAGGGGACAGGACAGGGAAATGAAAAACTGTTTTTT.

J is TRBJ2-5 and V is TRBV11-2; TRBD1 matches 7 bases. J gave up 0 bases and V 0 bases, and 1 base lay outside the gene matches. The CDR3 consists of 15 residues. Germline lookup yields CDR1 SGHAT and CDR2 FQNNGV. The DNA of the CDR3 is TGTGCCAGCAGCTTAGATGGGACAGACCAAGAGACCCAGTACTTC. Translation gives CASSLDGTDQETQYF.

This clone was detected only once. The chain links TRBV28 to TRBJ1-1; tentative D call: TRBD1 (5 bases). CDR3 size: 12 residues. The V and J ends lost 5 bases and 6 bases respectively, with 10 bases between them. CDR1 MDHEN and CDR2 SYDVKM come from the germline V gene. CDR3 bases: TGTGCCAGCAGTCTCAGGGTCGCTGAAGCTTTCTTT. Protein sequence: CASSLRVAEAFF. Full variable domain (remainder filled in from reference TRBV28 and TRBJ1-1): DVKVTQSSRYLVKRTGEKVFLECVQDMDHENMFWYRQDPGLGLRLIYFSYDVKMKEKGDIPEGYSVSREKKERFSLILESASTNQTSMYLCASSLRVAEAFFGQGTRLTVV.

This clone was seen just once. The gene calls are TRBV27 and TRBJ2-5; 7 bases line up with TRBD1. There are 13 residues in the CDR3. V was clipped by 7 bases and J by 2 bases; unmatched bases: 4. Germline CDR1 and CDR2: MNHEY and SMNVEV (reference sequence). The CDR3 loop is CASTLRGQETQYF. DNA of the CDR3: TGTGCCAGCACCCTCAGGGGGCAAGAGACCCAGTACTTC.